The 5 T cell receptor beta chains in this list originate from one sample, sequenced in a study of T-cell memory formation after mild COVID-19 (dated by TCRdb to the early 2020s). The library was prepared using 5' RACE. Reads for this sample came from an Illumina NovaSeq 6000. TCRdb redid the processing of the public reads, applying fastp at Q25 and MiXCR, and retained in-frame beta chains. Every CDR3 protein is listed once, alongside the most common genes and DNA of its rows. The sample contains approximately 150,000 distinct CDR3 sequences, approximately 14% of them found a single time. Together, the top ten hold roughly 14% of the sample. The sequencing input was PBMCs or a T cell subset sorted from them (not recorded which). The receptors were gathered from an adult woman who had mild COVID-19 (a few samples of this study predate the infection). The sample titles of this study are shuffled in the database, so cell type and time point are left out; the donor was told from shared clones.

The DNA for the CDR3 is TGTGCCAGCAGTTACTGGGAGGGTAGCAATCAGCCCCAGCATTTT. This encodes CASSYWEGSNQPQHF. The rearrangement links TRBV6-2 or TRBV6-3 to TRBJ1-5, with D unclear. Germline CDR1 and CDR2: MNHEY and SVGEGT. V lost 1 base and J 0 bases, leaving 7 bases between the germline ends. The CDR3 totals 15 residues.

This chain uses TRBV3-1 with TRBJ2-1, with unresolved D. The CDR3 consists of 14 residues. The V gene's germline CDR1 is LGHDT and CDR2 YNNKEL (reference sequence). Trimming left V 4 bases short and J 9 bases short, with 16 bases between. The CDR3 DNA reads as TGTGCCAGCAGCCCGTGGGGTCCTGCCGGTGAGCAGTTCTTC. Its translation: CASSPWGPAGEQFF.

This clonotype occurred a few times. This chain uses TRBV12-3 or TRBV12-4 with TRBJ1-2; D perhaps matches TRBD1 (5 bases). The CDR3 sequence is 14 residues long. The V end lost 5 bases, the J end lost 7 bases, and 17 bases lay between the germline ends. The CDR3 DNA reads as TGTGCCAGCAGTCGGGGGACGCCCCGGAGTGGCTACACCTTC. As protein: CASSRGTPRSGYTF.

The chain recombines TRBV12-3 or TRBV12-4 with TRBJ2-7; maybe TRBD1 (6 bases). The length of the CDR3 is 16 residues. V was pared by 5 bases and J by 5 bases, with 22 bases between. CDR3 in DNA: TGTGCCAGCAGTCCTAAAGGGTATAATGGGGGCAACGAGCAGTACTTC. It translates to CASSPKGYNGGNEQYF.

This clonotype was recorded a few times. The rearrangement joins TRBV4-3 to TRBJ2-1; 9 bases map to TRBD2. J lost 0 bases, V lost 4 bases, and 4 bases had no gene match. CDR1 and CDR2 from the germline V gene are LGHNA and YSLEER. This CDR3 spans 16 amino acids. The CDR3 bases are TGCGCCAGCAGCCTAGATAGCGGGAGCTCCTACAATGAGCAGTTCTTC. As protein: CASSLDSGSSYNEQFF.